This is a list of T cell receptor beta chains from one sample in a study of blood T cell repertoires in COVID-19. The table came from immunoSEQ multiplex PCR; TCRdb's copy has only in-frame clones and leaves some out. This table holds roughly 170,000 clones, 86% found once. The sample taken for sequencing was peripheral blood. The receptors stem from a man aged 70-80 years with active or convalescent COVID-19. The CDR3 runs from the conserved cysteine through the conserved F or W. The D gene is left open where the match is weak. Some rows mark clone size as missing; the rest say once, few, many or name a class of expanded clone.

TRBV19	TRBD2	TRBJ2-1	.	16	CASSSQLAGGRNEQFF	TGTGCCAGTAGCTCACAACTAGCGGGGGGGCGCAATGAGCAGTTCTTC
TRBV15	TRBD1	TRBJ2-7	.	14	CATSTRGIIHEQYF	TGTGCCACCAGCACCAGGGGGATCATACACGAGCAGTACTTC
TRBV24-1	TRBD2	TRBJ2-1	.	16	CATSDSLAGMYNEQFF	TGTGCCACCAGTGATTCACTAGCGGGAATGTACAATGAGCAGTTCTTC
TRBV29-1	.	TRBJ2-1	.	14	CSVDPGSSYNEQFF	TGCAGCGTTGATCCGGGGAGCTCCTACAATGAGCAGTTCTTC
TRBV9	TRBD2	TRBJ2-1	.	20	CASSVAPGLAGGTAYNEQFF	TGTGCCAGCAGCGTAGCTCCGGGACTAGCGGGGGGTACCGCCTACAATGAGCAGTTCTTC
TRBV5-1	.	TRBJ2-7	.	13	CASSLDRDYEQYF	TGCGCCAGCAGCTTGGACAGAGATTACGAGCAGTACTTC
TRBV7-9	.	TRBJ2-2	few	13	CASSYTAGGELFF	TGTGCCAGCAGCTACACAGCAGGGGGGGAGCTGTTTTTT
TRBV2	.	TRBJ2-7	.	11	CASSQGYEQYF	TGTGCCAGCAGCCAGGGCTACGAGCAGTACTTC
TRBV7-9	.	TRBJ2-6	.	15	CASSPAGAGANVLTF	TGTGCCAGCAGCCCAGCAGGGGCTGGGGCCAACGTCCTGACTTTC
TRBV7-9	.	TRBJ1-3	few	14	CASSRGTSGNTIYF	TGTGCCAGCTCCCGGGGGACCTCTGGAAACACCATATATTTT
TRBV24-1	TRBD1	TRBJ2-2	.	14	CATRGQANTGELFF	TGTGCCACCAGGGGACAGGCGAACACCGGGGAGCTGTTTTTT
TRBV5-1	TRBD2	TRBJ2-1	.	15	CASSSLTSGRDNLFF	TGCGCCAGCAGCAGCCTGACTAGCGGGAGGGACAACTTGTTCTTC
TRBV7-6	TRBD1	TRBJ2-1	.	15	CASSFGGQGAHEQFF	TGTGCCAGCAGCTTTGGAGGACAGGGGGCACATGAGCAGTTCTTC
TRBV11-2	.	TRBJ2-5	once	14	CASSEWAAQETQYF	TGTGCCAGCAGCGAATGGGCAGCCCAAGAGACCCAGTACTTC
TRBV2	.	TRBJ1-2	.	12	CASSDRYYGYTF	TGTGCCAGCAGTGACAGATACTATGGCTACACCTTC
TRBV5-1	TRBD2	TRBJ2-3	.	16	CASAQTSGGGTDTQYF	TGCGCCAGCGCACAGACTAGCGGAGGAGGCACAGATACGCAGTATTTT
TRBV5-4	.	TRBJ1-2	.	12	CASSFNLQGYTF	TGTGCCAGCAGCTTCAACCTCCAGGGCTACACCTTC
TRBV7-8	.	TRBJ2-7	.	15	CASSTGTTGVYEQYF	TGTGCCAGCAGCACCGGGACAACGGGCGTTTACGAGCAGTACTTC
TRBV14	.	TRBJ1-1	.	13	CASSPRWGAEAFF	TGTGCCAGCAGCCCGAGATGGGGCGCTGAAGCTTTCTTT
TRBV11-2	TRBD1	TRBJ1-2	.	16	CASSSPGTGGDYGYTF	TGTGCCAGCAGCTCACCCGGGACAGGAGGGGACTATGGCTACACCTTC
TRBV19	.	TRBJ1-1	.	15	CASSGGQVTVGEAFF	TGTGCCAGTAGTGGAGGGCAAGTTACGGTCGGTGAAGCTTTCTTT
TRBV6-2/TRBV6-3	TRBD2	TRBJ2-7	.	16	CASSFSRLAGIYEQYF	TGTGCCAGCAGTTTCTCAAGACTAGCGGGGATCTACGAGCAGTACTTC
TRBV30	.	TRBJ1-4	.	16	CAWSDNRILVDEKLFF	TGTGCCTGGAGCGACAACCGGATCCTTGTTGATGAAAAACTGTTTTTT
TRBV2	TRBD2	TRBJ2-2	.	16	CASSDRSGGVTGELFF	TGTGCCAGCAGTGACCGTAGCGGGGGGGTCACCGGGGAGCTGTTTTTT
TRBV2	TRBD1	TRBJ1-1	.	16	CASSEARGTGDLGAFF	TGTGCCAGCAGTGAAGCTAGGGGGACAGGGGATCTGGGAGCTTTCTTT
TRBV18	TRBD1	TRBJ2-2	.	16	CASSPRGQGLTGELFF	TGTGCCAGCTCACCACGGGGACAGGGTCTAACCGGGGAGCTGTTTTTT
TRBV2	.	TRBJ1-3	.	15	CASSERGSSGNTIYF	TGTGCCAGCAGTGAACGAGGCAGCTCTGGAAACACCATATATTTT
TRBV18	TRBD1	TRBJ1-3	.	15	CASSPQGAGGNTIYF	TGTGCCAGCTCACCACAGGGGGCTGGGGGAAACACCATATATTTT
TRBV7-3	TRBD1	TRBJ1-6	.	16	CASSLGDRGVFSPLHF	TGTGCCAGCAGCTTAGGGGACAGGGGGGTATTTTCACCCCTCCACTTT
TRBV30	TRBD2	TRBJ2-3	.	15	CAWRAGLARVDTQYF	TGTGCCTGGAGAGCGGGACTAGCGAGAGTGGATACGCAGTATTTT
TRBV11-2	.	TRBJ1-1	.	14	CASSLGTKGTEAFF	TGTGCCAGCAGCTTAGGGACTAAAGGCACTGAAGCTTTCTTT
TRBV6-2/TRBV6-3	.	TRBJ2-7	few	15	CASSYSLLSSYEQYF	TGTGCCAGCAGTTACTCCCTACTCTCATCCTACGAGCAGTACTTC
TRBV6-2/TRBV6-3	.	TRBJ1-2	.	13	CASSYTPNYGYTF	TGTGCCAGCAGTTACACTCCTAACTATGGCTACACCTTC
TRBV18	TRBD1	TRBJ1-2	.	18	CASSLRSTGTETNYGYTF	TGTGCCAGCTCGCTACGCTCCACCGGGACAGAGACTAACTATGGCTACACCTTC
TRBV4-1	.	TRBJ2-7	.	17	CASSQADRAGRAYEQYF	TGCGCCAGCAGCCAAGCAGACCGGGCCGGGAGAGCCTACGAGCAGTACTTC
TRBV12-3/TRBV12-4	.	TRBJ1-5	.	13	CASSSQGFQPQHF	TGTGCCAGCAGTTCACAGGGTTTTCAGCCCCAGCATTTT
TRBV30	TRBD1	TRBJ1-2	.	14	CAWSDRTGNYGYTF	TGTGCCTGGAGTGACCGGACAGGGAACTATGGCTACACCTTC
TRBV29-1	TRBD1	TRBJ1-1	.	12	CSCRDSGTEAFF	TGCAGCTGCCGGGACAGCGGGACTGAAGCTTTCTTT
TRBV4-3	TRBD2	TRBJ2-7	.	15	CASSQQAGALYEQYF	TGCGCCAGCAGCCAACAAGCGGGGGCCCTCTACGAGCAGTACTTC
TRBV19	TRBD1	TRBJ1-1	.	15	CASITLGTGNTEAFF	TGTGCCAGTATCACCCTAGGGACAGGGAACACTGAAGCTTTCTTT
TRBV28	.	TRBJ2-7	few	13	CASSLNQGYEQYF	TGTGCCAGCAGTCTGAATCAGGGGTACGAGCAGTACTTC
TRBV27	.	TRBJ2-2	.	16	CASTSLLAKNTGELFF	TGTGCCAGCACCTCCCTTTTAGCGAAGAACACCGGGGAGCTGTTTTTT
TRBV5-8	.	TRBJ2-3	.	13	CASTDTSTDTQYF	TGTGCCAGCACCGACACCAGCACAGATACGCAGTATTTT
TRBV7-9	.	TRBJ2-3	.	16	CASSLAREDRTDTQYF	TGTGCCAGCAGCTTAGCCAGGGAGGACCGCACAGATACGCAGTATTTT
TRBV19	.	TRBJ2-4	.	15	CASRLRWSGKNIQYF	TGTGCCAGTAGGCTACGCTGGAGCGGCAAAAACATTCAGTACTTC
TRBV27	TRBD2	TRBJ2-7	.	18	CASSLRVSGISSLDEQYF	TGTGCCAGCAGTTTACGAGTTAGCGGGATTTCCTCTCTCGACGAGCAGTACTTC
TRBV7-9	.	TRBJ2-7	.	13	CASSPESPDEQYF	TGTGCCAGCAGCCCCGAGAGCCCCGACGAGCAGTACTTC
TRBV18	.	TRBJ2-5	.	14	CASSPRTGQETQYF	TGTGCCAGCTCACCCAGGACGGGGCAAGAGACCCAGTACTTC